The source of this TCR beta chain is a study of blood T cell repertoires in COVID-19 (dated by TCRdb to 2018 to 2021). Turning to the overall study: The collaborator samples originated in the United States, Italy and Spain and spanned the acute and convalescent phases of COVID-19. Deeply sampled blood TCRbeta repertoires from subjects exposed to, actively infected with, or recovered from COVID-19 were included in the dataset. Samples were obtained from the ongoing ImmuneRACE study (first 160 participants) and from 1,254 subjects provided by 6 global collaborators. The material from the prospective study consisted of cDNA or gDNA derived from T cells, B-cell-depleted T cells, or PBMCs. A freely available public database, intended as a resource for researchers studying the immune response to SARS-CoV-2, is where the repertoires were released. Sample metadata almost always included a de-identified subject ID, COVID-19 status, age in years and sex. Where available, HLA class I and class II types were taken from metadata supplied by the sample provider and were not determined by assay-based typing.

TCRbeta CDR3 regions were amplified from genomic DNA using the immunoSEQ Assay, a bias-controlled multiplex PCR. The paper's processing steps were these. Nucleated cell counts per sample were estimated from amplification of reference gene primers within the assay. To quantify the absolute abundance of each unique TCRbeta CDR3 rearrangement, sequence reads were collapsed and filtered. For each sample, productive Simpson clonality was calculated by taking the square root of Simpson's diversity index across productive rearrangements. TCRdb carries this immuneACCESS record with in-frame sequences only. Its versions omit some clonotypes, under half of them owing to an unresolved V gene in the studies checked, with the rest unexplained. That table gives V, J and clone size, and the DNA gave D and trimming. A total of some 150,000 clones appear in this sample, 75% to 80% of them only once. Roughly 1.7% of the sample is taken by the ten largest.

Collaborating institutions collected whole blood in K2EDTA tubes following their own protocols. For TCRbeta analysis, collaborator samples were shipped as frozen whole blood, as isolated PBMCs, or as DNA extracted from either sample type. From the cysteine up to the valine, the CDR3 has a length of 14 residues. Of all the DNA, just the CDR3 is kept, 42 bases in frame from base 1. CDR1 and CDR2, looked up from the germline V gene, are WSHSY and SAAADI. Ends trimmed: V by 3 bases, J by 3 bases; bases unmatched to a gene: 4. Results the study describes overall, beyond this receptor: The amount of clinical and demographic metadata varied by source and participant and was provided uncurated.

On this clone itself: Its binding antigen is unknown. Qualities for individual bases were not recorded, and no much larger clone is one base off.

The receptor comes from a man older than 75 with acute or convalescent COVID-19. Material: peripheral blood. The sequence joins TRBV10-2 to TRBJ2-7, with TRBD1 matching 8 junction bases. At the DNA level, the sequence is TGCGCCAGCAGTGATCAACAGGGGGACTACGAGCAGTACGTC. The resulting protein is CASSDQQGDYEQYV.